This entry lists 26 T cell receptor beta chains sequenced from one sample in a study of T cell repertoires in cytomegalovirus infection. TCRdb re-derived calls from the reads in MiXCR, one entry per CDR3 protein. The sample lists about 230,000 distinct CDR3 sequences, about 23% occurring once. The specimen was CD8+ T cells from PBMCs. All receptors come from a human donor in good health (CMV status not recorded). Some clones in this sample may be carry-over from other donors' samples.

This clonotype showed up just a few times. The chain carries TRBV20-1 and TRBJ2-1; D is possibly TRBD1 (5 bases). The CDR3 runs 12 residues. Germline CDR1 reads DFQATT; CDR2 reads SNEGSKA (reference sequence). V shed 0 bases and J shed 7 bases, with 7 bases lying between them. CDR3 bases: TGCAGTGCTAGAGATCACAGGAATGAGCAGTTCTTC. Residues: CSARDHRNEQFF.

In this sample, this clonotype turned up a few times. This chain links TRBV12-3 or TRBV12-4 with TRBJ2-7, with D tentatively TRBD1 (7 bases). V lost 0 bases and J 6 bases, leaving 15 bases between the germline ends. CDR3 length: 15 residues. This CDR3 reads CASSLAPGGLSEQYF. For the CDR3, the DNA is TGTGCCAGCAGTTTAGCCCCAGGGGGGCTATCCGAGCAGTACTTC.

This clonotype was seen ten or more times. The V call is TRBV7-8, the J call TRBJ2-7; 7 positions match TRBD1. CDR1 is SGHVS and CDR2 is FQNEAQ in the germline V gene. The CDR3 extends over 13 amino acids. J was trimmed by 2 bases and V by 5 bases; bases with no gene match: 3. In nucleotides, the CDR3 is TGTGCCAGCAGCGACGGGACAGCCTACGAGCAGTACTTC. Translation gives CASSDGTAYEQYF.

This clonotype has only a few counts. The chain has TRBV12-3 or TRBV12-4 and TRBJ1-2, with D hard to call. Deletions cut 8 bases from V and 0 bases from J, with 13 bases between. The CDR3 is made up of 14 amino acids. DNA for the CDR3: TGTGCCAGCTCTCCGCAGGCTTCTAACTATGGCTACACCTTC. Its protein is CASSPQASNYGYTF.

This clonotype turned up a few times. The chain employs TRBV28 and TRBJ1-5, with 7 positions matching TRBD1. V was pared by 6 bases and J by 1 base, with 9 bases of the junction left unmatched. The CDR3 length is 16 residues. CDR1 is MDHEN, CDR2 SYDVKM, per germline. CDR3 sequence reads: CASRGRGLGSNQPQHF. The DNA of the CDR3 is TGTGCCAGCAGAGGAAGGGGGCTAGGGAGCAATCAGCCCCAGCATTTT.

This clonotype was seen ten or more times. This sequence joins TRBV28 and TRBJ2-2, with 7 bases identical to TRBD1. Germline-derived CDR1 and CDR2 are MDHEN and SYDVKM. The CDR3 totals 14 residues. The V segment lost 5 bases and the J segment 5 bases; nucleotides outside the gene matches: 5. The CDR3 nucleotides read TGTGCCAGCAGTCGACAGGGACAAACCGGGGAGCTGTTTTTT. Protein product: CASSRQGQTGELFF.

The chain couples TRBV20-1 to TRBJ2-1, with 7 bases that match TRBD2. Trimming cost V 5 bases and J 4 bases; bases outside gene matches: 8. The CDR3 loop spans 14 amino acids. Germline-derived CDR1 and CDR2 are DFQATT and SNEGSKA (reference sequence). The CDR3 DNA reads as TGCAGTGCTGGGGGGGTGGTCGATTACAATGAGCAGTTCTTC. The encoded protein is CSAGGVVDYNEQFF.

The table lists this clonotype with a few counts. The chain uses TRBV28 and TRBJ1-5; the D is unclear. The germline V gene encodes CDR1 MDHEN and CDR2 SYDVKM. The V and J ends lost 4 bases and 0 bases respectively, with 7 bases between them. The CDR3 is 14 residues long. CDR3 DNA: TGTGCCAGCAGTTCGAGCGATAGCAATCAGCCCCAGCATTTT. Translated: CASSSSDSNQPQHF.

The chain joins TRBV7-2 to TRBJ2-7, with 7 positions matching TRBD2. CDR3 length: 14 residues. In germline, CDR1 is SGHTA, CDR2 FQGNSA. Trimming removed 4 bases from V and 2 bases from J; junction bases left unmatched: 5. The CDR3 DNA reads TGTGCCAGCAGCTGGCTGGGGGGGACCTACGAGCAGTACTTC. It translates to CASSWLGGTYEQYF.

This clonotype has only a few counts. The chain carries TRBV28 and TRBJ2-1; D gene unclear. From germline, CDR1 is MDHEN and CDR2 SYDVKM. Deletions cut 10 bases from V and 5 bases from J, with 18 bases between. The length of the CDR3 is 14 residues. The CDR3 spells CATDTFGVNNEQFF. The CDR3 nucleotides read TGTGCCACCGACACCTTCGGAGTAAACAATGAGCAGTTCTTC.

The V gene is TRBV5-4, the J gene TRBJ2-2; D remains unclear. CDR3 length: 14 residues. Germline CDR1 reads SGHNT; CDR2 reads YYREEE (reference sequence). V lost 1 base, J lost 3 bases, and 7 bases lay in between. The CDR3 region has the DNA TGTGCCAGCAGCTTGACGGCAGACACCGGGGAGCTGTTTTTT. Protein sequence: CASSLTADTGELFF.

A few counts support this clonotype. The chain joins TRBV7-8 to TRBJ1-1, with D uncertain. The V and J ends lost 2 bases and 8 bases respectively, with 6 bases between them. The germline V gene has CDR1 SGHVS and CDR2 FQNEAQ. This CDR3 contains 11 residues. The CDR3 spells CASSLLGEAFF. The CDR3, as DNA: TGTGCCAGCAGCTTACTCGGGGAAGCTTTCTTT.

This chain joins TRBV6-8 and TRBJ2-7; D possibly corresponds to TRBD2 (5 bases). The CDR3 is 13 amino acids. Trimming took 6 bases from V and 4 from J, leaving 13 bases between them. Germline assignment: CDR1 MNHGY and CDR2 SAAAGT. The CDR3 here is CASSYELGYEQYF. For the CDR3, the DNA is TGTGCCAGCAGCTACGAACTAGGGTACGAGCAGTACTTC.

This clonotype came up a few times. The chain employs TRBV15 and TRBJ2-7, with 7 nucleotides matching TRBD1. The trim removed 5 bases at V and 3 bases at J, leaving 4 bases unmatched. Germline CDR1 and CDR2: LNHNV and YYDKDF (reference sequence). The CDR3 sequence is 13 residues long. CDR3 sequence reads: CATSGRDSYEQYF. CDR3 bases: TGTGCCACCAGCGGCCGGGACAGCTACGAGCAGTACTTC. Based on the CDR3 plus reference TRBV15 and TRBJ2-7, the full variable domain is DAMVIQNPRYQVTQFGKPVTLSCSQTLNHNVMYWYQQKSSQAPKLLFHYYDKDFNNEADTPDNFQSRRPNTSFCFLDIRSPGLGDTAMYLCATSGRDSYEQYFGPGTRLTVT.

This clonotype was recorded at least ten times. This chain uses TRBV7-8 with TRBJ2-3, with 8 bases that match TRBD2. This CDR3 region has 15 residues. The V gene end was trimmed by 4 bases and the J gene end by 0 bases; junction bases not matched to a gene: 3. Germline CDR1 SGHVS, CDR2 FQNEAQ. The CDR3 loop is CASSSVAGSTDTQYF. The CDR3 DNA follows: TGTGCCAGCAGCTCCGTAGCGGGGAGCACAGATACGCAGTATTTT.

The chain employs TRBV20-1 and TRBJ2-1; 11 nucleotides agree with TRBD2. The CDR3 is made up of 14 amino acids. CDR1 is DFQATT and CDR2 is SNEGSKA in the germline V gene (reference sequence). Trimming took 6 bases from V and 4 from J; bases not matched to a gene: 5. Here the CDR3 DNA reads TGCAGTGCCAATAGCGGGGGGGTGTACAATGAGCAGTTCTTC. Its protein product is CSANSGGVYNEQFF.

In its sample, this clonotype was seen a few times. The chain recombines TRBV28 with TRBJ1-1; D is undetermined. The V gene lost 0 bases and the J gene lost 0 bases, with 8 bases spanning the gap. Per germline, CDR1 MDHEN and CDR2 SYDVKM. The CDR3 spans 15 residues. As DNA, the CDR3 is TGTGCCAGCAGTTTATGGCGCAGCTTGAACACTGAAGCTTTCTTT. Translating it yields CASSLWRSLNTEAFF.

This clonotype was detected a few times. J is TRBJ1-5 and V is TRBV28; D might be TRBD1 (6 bases). Germline assignment: CDR1 MDHEN and CDR2 SYDVKM. This CDR3 has 15 residues. With 4 bases removed from V and 3 bases from J, the gap between germline ends came to 13 bases. The CDR3 DNA reads as TGTGCCAGCAGTTCTCGACAGGACTTCAATCAGCCCCAGCATTTT. Residues: CASSSRQDFNQPQHF.

This clonotype was counted once. The chain combines TRBV7-6 with TRBJ2-6; 7 bases are a match to TRBD2. After removal of 2 bases from V and 2 bases from J, the junction contained 3 bases not matched to a gene. Per the germline V gene, CDR1 is SGHVS and CDR2 is FNYEAQ. CDR3 length: 16 residues. The CDR3 loop reads CASSLWGGAGANVLTF. The CDR3 DNA sequence: TGTGCCAGCAGCTTATGGGGAGGGGCTGGGGCCAACGTCCTGACTTTC.

A few counts support this clonotype. The J gene is TRBJ2-1, the V gene TRBV2, with 12 bases that match TRBD2. The CDR3 is 15 residues long. Trimming took 7 bases from V and 4 from J; bases not matched to a gene: 5. Germline V gene lookup returns CDR1 SNHLY and CDR2 FYNNEI. For the CDR3, the DNA is TGTGCCAGCAAAAAGACTAGCGGGGGTTACAATGAGCAGTTCTTC. Amino acid sequence: CASKKTSGGYNEQFF.

The gene calls are TRBV24-1 and TRBJ1-6; D is undetermined. Looked up from germline, CDR1 is KGHDR and CDR2 is SFDVKD. The CDR3 covers 14 residues. Trimming took 2 bases from V and 10 from J, leaving 11 bases between them. The CDR3 loop reads CATSDSRVSSPLHF. CDR3 in DNA: TGTGCCACCAGTGATTCGAGAGTCAGCTCACCCCTCCACTTT.

This clonotype occurred a few times. The V gene is TRBV4-1, the J gene TRBJ2-3, with a possible D match to TRBD1 (5 bases). The V gene lost 4 bases and the J gene lost 5 bases, with 10 bases spanning the gap. Germline V lookup: CDR1 MGHRA, CDR2 YSYEKL. This CDR3 region has 13 residues. CDR3 sequence (DNA): TGCGCCAGCAGCCCCCCCGGACAAGATACGCAGTATTTT. It is translated as CASSPPGQDTQYF.

This chain uses TRBV2 with TRBJ2-7, with D unresolved. Germline V lookup: CDR1 SNHLY, CDR2 FYNNEI. V gave up 6 bases and J gave up 5 bases, with 11 bases separating them. The CDR3 is made up of 12 amino acids. CDR3 coding DNA: TGTGCCAGCAGCGCCAAGTTCAACGAGCAGTACTTC. This codes for CASSAKFNEQYF.

This clonotype was recorded a few times. J is TRBJ2-7 and V is TRBV20-1; a possible D gene is TRBD2 (5 bases). The CDR3 length is 12 residues. Germline V gene lookup returns CDR1 DFQATT and CDR2 SNEGSKA (reference sequence). V shed 2 bases and J shed 6 bases, with 11 bases lying between them. CDR3 residues: CSARWSGIEQYF. CDR3 DNA sequence: TGCAGTGCTAGATGGTCGGGGATCGAGCAGTACTTC.

This clonotype has a handful of counts. The chain has TRBV28 and TRBJ2-5, with D possibly TRBD2 on 6 matching bases. The CDR3 sequence is 13 residues long. The V gene's germline CDR1 is MDHEN and CDR2 SYDVKM. V gave up 8 bases and J gave up 3 bases, with 13 bases separating them. The CDR3 reads CASGRLWKETQYF. CDR3 bases: TGTGCCAGCGGGAGGTTATGGAAAGAGACCCAGTACTTC.

V and J are TRBV20-1 and TRBJ1-4; no firm D call. Germline V gene lookup returns CDR1 DFQATT and CDR2 SNEGSKA (reference sequence). The CDR3 length is 13 residues. The V gene lost 3 bases and the J gene lost 5 bases, with 10 bases spanning the gap. This CDR3 is CSARIPRNEKLFF. The DNA of the CDR3 is TGCAGTGCTAGGATCCCGCGGAATGAAAAACTGTTTTTT.